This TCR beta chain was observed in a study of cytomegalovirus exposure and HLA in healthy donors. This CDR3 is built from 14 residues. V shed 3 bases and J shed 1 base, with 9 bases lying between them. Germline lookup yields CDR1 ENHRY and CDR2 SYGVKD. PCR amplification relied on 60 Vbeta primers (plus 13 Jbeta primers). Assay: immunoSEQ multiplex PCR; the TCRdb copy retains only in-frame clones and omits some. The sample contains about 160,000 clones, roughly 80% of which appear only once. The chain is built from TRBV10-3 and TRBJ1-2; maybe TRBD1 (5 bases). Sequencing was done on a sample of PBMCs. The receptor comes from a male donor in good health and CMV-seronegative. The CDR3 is CAISETTVNYGYTF. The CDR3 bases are TGTGCCATCAGTGAAACGACAGTTAACTATGGCTACACCTTC.